This T cell receptor (beta chain) appears in the sequencing data of a study of regulatory T cells in long-lasting Graves disease. Findings and caveats of the study: TRBV28 was favored in persistent disease, as were TRBJ1-2 and TRBJ2-5. Whereas 966 public clonotypes were shared by new patients, persistent patients shared more, at a few thousand.

V was cut by 1 base and J by 2 bases, with 5 bases left in between. The CDR3 totals 12 residues. CDR1 DFQATT and CDR2 SNEGSKA come from the germline V gene (reference sequence). Sample time point: persistent/refractory GD, antithyroid drugs over 5 years with positive TRAb. PBMC-extracted RNA yielded the TCR library. Construction of the TCR beta libraries employed iRepertoire HTBI primers in conjunction with Arm-PCR of CDR3 regions. TCRdb used MiXCR to reprocess the multiplex PCR reads, holding one entry per CDR3 protein. The sample yields some 370,000 distinct CDR3 sequences, roughly 20% seen once. The sample holds many counts of this clonotype. Its specificity is not known.

This receptor was taken from a female donor with Graves disease. The chain uses TRBV20-1 and TRBJ1-1; D ambiguous. The input for sequencing was peripheral blood mononuclear cells (PBMCs), taken when the disease was refractory, from a patient treated with antithyroid drugs. DNA of the CDR3: TGCAGTGCTAGAGTCCCAAACACTGAAGCTTTCTTT. Its translation is CSARVPNTEAFF.